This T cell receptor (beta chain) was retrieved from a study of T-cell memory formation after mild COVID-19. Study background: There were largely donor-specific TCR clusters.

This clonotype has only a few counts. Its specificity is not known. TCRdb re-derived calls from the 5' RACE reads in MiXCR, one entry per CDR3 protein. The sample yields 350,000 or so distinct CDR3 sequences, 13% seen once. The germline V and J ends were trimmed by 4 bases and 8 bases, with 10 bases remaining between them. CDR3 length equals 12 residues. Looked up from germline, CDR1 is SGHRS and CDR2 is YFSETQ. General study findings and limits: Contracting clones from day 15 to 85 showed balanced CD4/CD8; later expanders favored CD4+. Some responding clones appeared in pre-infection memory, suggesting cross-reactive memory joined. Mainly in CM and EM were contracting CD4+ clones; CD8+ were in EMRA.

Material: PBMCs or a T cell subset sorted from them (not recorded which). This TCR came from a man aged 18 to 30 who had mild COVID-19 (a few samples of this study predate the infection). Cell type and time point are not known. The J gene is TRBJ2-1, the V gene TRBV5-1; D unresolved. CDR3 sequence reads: CASSLGTHEQFF. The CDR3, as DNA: TGCGCCAGCAGCCTAGGCACCCATGAGCAGTTCTTC. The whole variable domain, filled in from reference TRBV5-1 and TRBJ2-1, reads KAGVTQTPRYLIKTRGQQVTLSCSPISGHRSVSWYQQTPGQGLQFLFEYFSETQRNKGNFPGRFSGRQFSNSRSEMNVSTLELGDSALYLCASSLGTHEQFFGPGTRLTVL.